This TCR beta chain was observed in a study of T cell clonotyping in hematopoietic cell transplantation (dated by TCRdb to about 2021). The study in broad terms: A total of 130 to 150 blood samples were collected in the study from some 37 consecutive transplant recipients and their related donors. Recruitment of patients ran from late 2015 to January 2017, and follow-up continued until late 2020 or until death. Results the study describes overall, beyond this receptor: After transplant, TCR diversity in recipients dropped, and pathologically expanded clonotypes increased progressively from day 30 to day 180. Just a small fraction of recipient repertoires overlapped with donor repertoires, and more than 95% appeared de novo at the given depth. Sample size was limited, and cells were not sorted, so CD4 and CD8 repertoire contributions could not be separated. Broader TCR repertoire diversity after transplant was predicted by Inverse Simpson Index values from donors and from recipients before transplant.

Worth noting for this clone: Its antigen specificity is not known. No clone much larger than this one lies a single base away; base qualities are absent.

The trim is 2 bases for V and 4 bases for J, with a gap of 8 bases between the germline ends. The CDR3 spans 13 residues, from the cysteine through the phenylalanine. Only the CDR3 DNA stays, 39 bases, in frame from base 1. From the germline V gene, CDR1 is MNHNS and CDR2 is SASEGT. The sample's time point label is to be understood as: 180 days after allo-HCT. Blood from recipients was drawn roughly 28 days before transplant, then again at days 30, 100 and 180 after transplant. Nuclei Lysis Solution was used to extract genomic DNA from fresh or cryopreserved unfractionated peripheral blood mononuclear cells. With the immunoSEQ assay, which is a bias-controlled multiplex PCR relying on V- and J-specific primers, TCR beta CDR3 regions were amplified from genomic DNA. In a second PCR step, a proprietary barcode and Illumina adapter sequences were attached to the CDR3 amplicons. CDR3 libraries were sequenced on an Illumina MiSeq instrument. As for the original processing: Export and quality control were performed with immunoSEQ Analyzer 3.0, and downstream analyses were performed with R Bioconductor and Immunarch. Only productive rearrangements in the normalized downsampled data set went into calculating the repertoire metrics. In the normalized cohort, a clonotype counted as pathologically expanded if the clonotype was larger than 5 templates. The Inverse Simpson Index served as the measure of repertoire diversity. To capture all clonotypes, the CMV-specificity analyses were run on the non-normalized data set. As stored in TCRdb, this immuneACCESS dataset retains in-frame rearrangements with V and J assigned. A fraction of the clones does not appear; measured against another copy, unresolved V genes explain less than half of the discrepancy, and the remainder lacks a known reason. V, J and clone size reflect that table, while D and trimming were determined from the DNA. In this sample the table shows a few thousand clones, around 82% of which occur a single time. The ten largest account for about 32% of the sample.

The material was PBMCs, obtained 180 days after allogeneic stem cell transplant. The chain couples TRBV6-1 to TRBJ1-1; no D gene can be assigned with confidence. The clonotype originates from a female patient in her 40s who had an allogeneic stem cell transplant from a related donor, so T cells may come from the graft donor. Some clones in this sample may be carry-over from other donors' samples. DNA sequence: TGTGCCAGCAGTGAACAGGAGGTCACTGAAGCTTTCTTT. Translated, this gives CASSEQEVTEAFF.